This T cell receptor (beta chain) was captured in a study of cytomegalovirus exposure and HLA in healthy donors. Per germline, CDR1 SGHRS and CDR2 YFSETQ. The V end was cut by 2 bases, the J end by 1 base, with 9 bases between. The CDR3 length is 14 residues. Regarding the study as a whole: In all likelihood, a cluster of highly shared sequence variants was a sequencing artifact.

PCR primers comprised 60 Vbeta and 13 Jbeta primers. TCRdb keeps only in-frame clones here, not all; method: immunoSEQ multiplex PCR. This table holds about 170,000 clones, 85% found once. A few counts support this clone. No antigen is known for it. This chain joins TRBV5-1 and TRBJ2-5; D possibly corresponds to TRBD1 (6 bases). This TCR was recovered from a boy younger than 10 in good health and CMV-seronegative. Sample: PBMCs. The CDR3 nucleotides are TGCGCCAGCAGCTTCCAACAGGGCCAAGAGACCCAGTACTTC. Protein sequence: CASSFQQGQETQYF. Using reference TRBV5-1 and TRBJ2-5 for the parts outside the CDR3, the full variable domain is KAGVTQTPRYLIKTRGQQVTLSCSPISGHRSVSWYQQTPGQGLQFLFEYFSETQRNKGNFPGRFSGRQFSNSRSEMNVSTLELGDSALYLCASSFQQGQETQYFGPGTRLLVL.